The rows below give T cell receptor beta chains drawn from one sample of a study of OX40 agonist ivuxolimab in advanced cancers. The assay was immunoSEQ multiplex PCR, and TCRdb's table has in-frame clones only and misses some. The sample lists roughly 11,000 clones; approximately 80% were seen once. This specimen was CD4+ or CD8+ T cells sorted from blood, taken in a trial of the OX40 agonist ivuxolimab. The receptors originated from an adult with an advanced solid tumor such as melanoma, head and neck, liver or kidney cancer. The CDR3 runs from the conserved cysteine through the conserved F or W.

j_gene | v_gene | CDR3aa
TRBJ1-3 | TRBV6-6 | CASSYVTSTMGNTIYF
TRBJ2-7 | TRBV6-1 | CASSEVSGSVNEQYF
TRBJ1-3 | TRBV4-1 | CASSQEDTNERNTIYF
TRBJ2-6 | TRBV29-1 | CSVARSGANVLTF
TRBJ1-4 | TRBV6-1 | CASSEPGEKLFF
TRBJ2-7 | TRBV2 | CASSGLQGYEQYF
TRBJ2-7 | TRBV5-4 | CASSLRQRGEQYF
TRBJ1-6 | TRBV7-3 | CASSLGGENSPLHF
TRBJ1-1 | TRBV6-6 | CASSSEQGWDTEAFF
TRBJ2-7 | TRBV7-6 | CASSLAPYEQYF
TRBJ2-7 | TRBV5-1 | CASSLDWSSTWEQYF
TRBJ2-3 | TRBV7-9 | CASSLGGGYTDTQYF
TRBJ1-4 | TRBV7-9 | CASSVAGTGVSNEKLFF
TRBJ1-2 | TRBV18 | CASSPEDDGGLNGYTF
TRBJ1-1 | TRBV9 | CASSHPRDREMNTEAFF
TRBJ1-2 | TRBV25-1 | CASSSLSRGGYTF
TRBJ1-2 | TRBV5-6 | CASSFGQGNYGYTF
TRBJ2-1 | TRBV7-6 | CASSFLTESYNEQFF
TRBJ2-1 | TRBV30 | CSSGRDSYNEQFF
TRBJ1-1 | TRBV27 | CASSFDRGPLTEAFF
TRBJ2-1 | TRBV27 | CASSPPTAGGHNEQFF
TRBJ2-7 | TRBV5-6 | CASRSRAGYEQYF
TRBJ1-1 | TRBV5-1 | CASIRGHGSGTEAFF
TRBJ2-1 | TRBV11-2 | CASSLVYGGDEQFF
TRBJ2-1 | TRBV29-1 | CSVDVGQGANEQFF
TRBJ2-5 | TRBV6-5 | CASSYQTSGGGETQYF
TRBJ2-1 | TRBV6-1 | CASIVEGARNEQFF
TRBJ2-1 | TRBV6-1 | CASSDRQVLNEQFF
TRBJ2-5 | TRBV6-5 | CASSYSRSGQETQYF
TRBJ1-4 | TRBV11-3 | CASIHLVSATNEKLFF
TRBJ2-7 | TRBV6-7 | CASEKDREGEQYF
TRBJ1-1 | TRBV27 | CASSLRGRGTEAFF
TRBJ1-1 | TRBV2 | CASRGGLGGTEAFF
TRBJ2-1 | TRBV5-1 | CASSSGGYNEQFF
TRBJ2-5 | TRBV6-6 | CASSSLTVGDGETQYF
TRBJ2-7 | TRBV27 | CASSFGRAYEQYF
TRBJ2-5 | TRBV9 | CASSVGGGWETQYF
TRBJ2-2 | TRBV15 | CATGELAGLMNTGELFF
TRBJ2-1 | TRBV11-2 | CASSLGYLDNEQFF
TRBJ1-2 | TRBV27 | CASTDAPNYGYTF
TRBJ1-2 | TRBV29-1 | CSVYRGIYGYTF
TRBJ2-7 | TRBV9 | CASSVGLGGGYEQYF
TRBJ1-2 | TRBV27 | CASSSTRGGDLNYGYTF
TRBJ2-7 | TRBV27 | CASSFAGGEQYF
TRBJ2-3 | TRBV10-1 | CASSESTLRGQGRDTQYF
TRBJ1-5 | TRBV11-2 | CASSSVNQPQHF
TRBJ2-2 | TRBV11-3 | CASSLGGASYTGELFF
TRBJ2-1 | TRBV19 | CASRRGGSSYNEQFF
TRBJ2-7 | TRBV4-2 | CASAEGSGGSYEQYF
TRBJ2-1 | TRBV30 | CAWSGLDHEQFF
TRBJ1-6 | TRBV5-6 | CASSSTGGGYSPLHF
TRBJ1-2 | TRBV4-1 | CASEGQGDYGYTF
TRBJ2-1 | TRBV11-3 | CASSLGTSGRVYEQFF